A single sample gave rise to the 17 T cell receptor beta chains below, sequenced in a study of post-analysis software for immune sequencing data. Study-level points and caveats: Among four to six TRBV segments more frequent in patients than controls were TRBV5-6, TRBV5-1 and TRBV20-1.

Libraries were made from TCR beta cDNA, and they carried unique molecular identifiers. One entry per CDR3 protein results from TCRdb running MiXCR on the PCR reads. The sample shows 350,000 to 450,000 distinct CDR3 sequences, roughly 38% of them seen only once. Their cognate antigens are unknown. The sequenced sample was blood. The receptor set was obtained from a girl aged 5 to 17 with multiple sclerosis.

This clonotype was seen a few times. The chain carries TRBV6-5 and TRBJ1-2; 8 nucleotides line up with TRBD1. Germline CDR1 is MNHEY and CDR2 is SVGAGI. The CDR3 loop spans 14 amino acids. V dropped 2 bases and J dropped 8; count of bases not matched to a gene: 7. CDR3 loop: CASSYVAGGAGYTF. CDR3 sequence (DNA): TGTGCCAGCAGTTACGTGGCAGGGGGCGCCGGCTACACCTTC.

This clonotype was seen a single time. DNA of the CDR3: TGTGCCAGCAGCTCCTACAGACTAGCGGCGAACACCGGGGAGCTGTTTTTT. Its translation is CASSSYRLAANTGELFF. J is TRBJ2-2 and V is TRBV7-2; 9 bases map to TRBD2. V lost 4 bases and J lost 0; bases outside the gene matches: 6. The V gene's germline CDR1 is SGHTA and CDR2 FQGNSA. The CDR3 contains 17 residues.

This clonotype showed up many times. The chain couples TRBV4-2 to TRBJ1-2; unclear D gene. The CDR3 runs 15 residues. The germline V gene encodes CDR1 LGHNA and CDR2 YNFKEQ. V shed 0 bases and J shed 8 bases, with 16 bases lying between them. CDR3 region: CASSQDPAGRGGYTF. Written as DNA, the CDR3 is TGTGCCAGCAGCCAAGATCCAGCAGGCCGAGGGGGCTACACCTTC.

There are a few counts of this clonotype. The chain couples TRBV7-2 to TRBJ1-5, with TRBD1 matching over 8 bases. The CDR3 loop spans 14 amino acids. V lost 5 bases, J lost 7 bases, and 7 bases stayed unmatched. The germline V gene encodes CDR1 SGHTA and CDR2 FQGNSA. CDR3 in DNA: TGTGCCAGCAGCGTACAGGGGGGAGGCCAGCCCCAGCATTTT. Amino acids: CASSVQGGGQPQHF.

CDR3 coding DNA: TGTGCCAGCAGCAATCCCGATATGCTTAAACCCTACACAGATACGCAGTATTTT. Its translation is CASSNPDMLKPYTDTQYF. The V gene is TRBV21-1, the J gene TRBJ2-3; TRBD2 is taken as the D call from the table, unchecked against the DNA. TRBV21-1 is tagged as a pseudogene. This CDR3 has 18 residues.

The chain recombines TRBV2 with TRBJ1-1; D gene unclear. With 0 bases removed from V and 0 bases from J, the gap between germline ends came to 8 bases. This CDR3 contains 15 residues. The germline V gene has CDR1 SNHLY and CDR2 FYNNEI. CDR3 loop: CASSEAPRLNTEAFF. Written as DNA, the CDR3 is TGTGCCAGCAGTGAAGCGCCCAGGTTGAACACTGAAGCTTTCTTT.

The CDR3 loop reads CSVSGTGAYEQYF. The DNA for the CDR3 is TGCAGCGTTTCCGGGACAGGGGCCTACGAGCAGTACTTC. The J gene is TRBJ2-7, the V gene TRBV29-1; TRBD1 matches 10 bases. Per the germline V gene, CDR1 is SQVTM and CDR2 is ANQGSEA. J was trimmed by 2 bases and V by 5 bases; bases with no gene match: 3. The CDR3 is 13 residues long.

In DNA, the CDR3 is TGTGCCAGCAGCCCCGGGGATTCACCCCTCCACTTT. Its translation is CASSPGDSPLHF. The chain uses TRBV12-3 or TRBV12-4 and TRBJ1-6; D is uncertain. V lost 6 bases to trimming and J lost 8 bases, with 8 bases between them. The CDR3 contains 12 residues.

V gene TRBV6-6 combines with J gene TRBJ1-2; D not certain. V gave up 6 bases and J gave up 11 bases, with 16 bases separating them. CDR3 length equals 12 residues. Germline V CDR1 and CDR2: MNHNY, SVGAGI (reference sequence). DNA of the CDR3: TGTGCCAGCAGCCGACATCCGGAGGAGTACACCTTC. Protein sequence: CASSRHPEEYTF.

The V gene is TRBV7-2, the J gene TRBJ2-1; TRBD1 matches 7 bases. Trimming took 5 bases from V and 5 from J; bases not matched to a gene: 6. The CDR3 runs 14 residues. In germline, CDR1 is SGHTA, CDR2 FQGNSA. The CDR3 nucleotides are TGTGCCAGCAGCCGATATGACAGGGACAATGAGCAGTTCTTC. Its protein product is CASSRYDRDNEQFF. The full variable domain, with the rest looked up from reference TRBV7-2 and TRBJ2-1, is GAGVSQSPSNKVTEKGKDVELRCDPISGHTALYWYRQSLGQGLEFLIYFQGNSAPDKSGLPSDRFSAERTGGSVSTLTIQRTQQEDSAVYLCASSRYDRDNEQFFGPGTRLTVL.

The rearrangement links TRBV15 to TRBJ1-2; a possible D gene is TRBD1 (5 bases). The CDR3 runs 15 residues. With 0 bases removed from V and 4 bases from J, the gap between germline ends came to 12 bases. The germline V gene encodes CDR1 LNHNV and CDR2 YYDKDF (reference sequence). CDR3 loop: CATSRDLSGCYGYTF. The CDR3 DNA reads TGTGCCACCAGCAGAGATTTGTCAGGGTGCTATGGCTACACCTTC.

This sequence joins TRBV11-2 and TRBJ1-1; possible D gene TRBD1, 5 bases. Germline V lookup: CDR1 SGHAT, CDR2 FQNNGV. The CDR3 covers 17 residues. V lost 1 base, J lost 3 bases, and 18 bases lay in between. This CDR3 is CASSLGVGGKDYTEAFF. CDR3 DNA sequence: TGTGCCAGCAGCTTAGGGGTCGGGGGGAAGGACTACACTGAAGCTTTCTTT.

This clonotype was observed a few times. The V gene is TRBV2, the J gene TRBJ2-3, with D perhaps matching TRBD2 (6 bases). The CDR3 runs 13 residues. Germline V lookup: CDR1 SNHLY, CDR2 FYNNEI. Trimming took 6 bases from V and 5 from J, leaving 12 bases between them. CDR3: CASRRRGGDTQYF. As DNA, the CDR3 is TGTGCCAGCAGAAGGCGGGGTGGAGATACGCAGTATTTT.

A few counts support this clonotype. This sequence joins TRBV4-2 and TRBJ2-7; 10 bases align to TRBD2. The ends lost 0 bases at V and 1 base at J; junction bases unmatched: 3. This CDR3 contains 16 residues. Germline V gene sequence: CDR1 LGHNA, CDR2 YNFKEQ. The CDR3 DNA reads TGTGCCAGCAGCCAAGATCCTAGCGGGAGTTCCTACGAGCAGTACTTC. Amino acids: CASSQDPSGSSYEQYF.

The chain has TRBV6-5 and TRBJ1-2; tentative D call: TRBD1 (5 bases). V dropped 7 bases and J dropped 3 bases, with 12 bases sitting between them. The CDR3 extends over 13 amino acids. Germline lookup yields CDR1 MNHEY and CDR2 SVGAGI. For the CDR3, the DNA is TGTGCCAGCAAGGGACCCCAATACTATGGCTACACCTTC. Translation: CASKGPQYYGYTF.

Remarks on this clonotype: A much larger clone lies one base from this, so it may be a read error. V is TRBV12-3 or TRBV12-4 and J is TRBJ1-2; D is undetermined. The CDR3 totals 13 residues. The CDR3 spells CAGSSDKNYGYTF. As DNA, the CDR3 is TGTGCCGGCAGCTCTGACAAGAACTATGGCTACACCTTC.

Many counts were recorded for this clonotype. DNA for the CDR3: TGTGCCAGCAGCTTAGAGACTAGCGGGGGAGTAGATACGCAGTATTTT. Its protein product is CASSLETSGGVDTQYF. This chain joins TRBV7-2 and TRBJ2-3; TRBD2 matches at 12 bases. V gave up 1 base and J gave up 5 bases; unmatched junction bases: 4. The CDR3 length is 16 residues. Germline assignment: CDR1 SGHTA and CDR2 FQGNSA. The full variable domain, its missing parts supplied by reference TRBV7-2 and TRBJ2-3, is GAGVSQSPSNKVTEKGKDVELRCDPISGHTALYWYRQSLGQGLEFLIYFQGNSAPDKSGLPSDRFSAERTGGSVSTLTIQRTQQEDSAVYLCASSLETSGGVDTQYFGPGTRLTVL.